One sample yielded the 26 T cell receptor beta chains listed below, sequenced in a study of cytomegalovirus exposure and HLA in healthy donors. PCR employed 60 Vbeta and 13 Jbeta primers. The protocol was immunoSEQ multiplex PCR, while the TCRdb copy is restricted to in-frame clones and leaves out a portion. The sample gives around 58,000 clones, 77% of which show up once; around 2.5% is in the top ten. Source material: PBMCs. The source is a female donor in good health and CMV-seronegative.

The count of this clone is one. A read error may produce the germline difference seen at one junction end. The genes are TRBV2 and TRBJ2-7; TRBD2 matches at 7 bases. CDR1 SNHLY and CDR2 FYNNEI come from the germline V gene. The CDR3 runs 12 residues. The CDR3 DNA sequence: TGTGCCAGCGGAGATGATGGGGAGGGTCGGGCCTTC. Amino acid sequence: CASGDDGEGRAF.

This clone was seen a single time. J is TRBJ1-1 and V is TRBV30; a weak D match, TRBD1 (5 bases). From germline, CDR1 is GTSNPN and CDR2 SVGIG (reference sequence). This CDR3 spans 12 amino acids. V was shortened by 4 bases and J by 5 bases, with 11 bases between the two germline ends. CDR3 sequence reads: CAWTGLGTEAFF. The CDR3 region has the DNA TGTGCCTGGACAGGGTTGGGAACTGAAGCTTTCTTT.

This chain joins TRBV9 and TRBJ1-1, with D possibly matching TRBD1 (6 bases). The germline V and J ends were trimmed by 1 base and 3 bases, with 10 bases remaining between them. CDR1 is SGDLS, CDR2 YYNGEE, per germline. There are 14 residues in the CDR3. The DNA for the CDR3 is TGTGCCAGCAGCGTAATGCCAGGGGACACTGAAGCTTTCTTT. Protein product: CASSVMPGDTEAFF. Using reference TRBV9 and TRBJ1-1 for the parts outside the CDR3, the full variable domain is DSGVTQTPKHLITATGQRVTLRCSPRSGDLSVYWYQQSLDQGLQFLIQYYNGEERAKGNILERFSAQQFPDLHSELNLSSLELGDSALYFCASSVMPGDTEAFFGQGTRLTVV.

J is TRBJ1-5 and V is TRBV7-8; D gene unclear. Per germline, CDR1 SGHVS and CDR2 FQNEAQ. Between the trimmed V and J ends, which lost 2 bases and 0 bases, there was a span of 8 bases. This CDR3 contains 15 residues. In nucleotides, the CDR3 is TGTGCCAGCAGCTTATCCGACTATAGCAATCAGCCCCAGCATTTT. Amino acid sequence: CASSLSDYSNQPQHF.

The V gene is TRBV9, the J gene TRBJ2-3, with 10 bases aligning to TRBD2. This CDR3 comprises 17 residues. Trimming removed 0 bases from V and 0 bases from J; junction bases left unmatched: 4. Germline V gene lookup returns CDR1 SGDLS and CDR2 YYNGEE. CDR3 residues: CASSVAASGGSTDTQYF. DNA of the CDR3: TGTGCCAGCAGCGTAGCAGCTAGCGGGGGTAGCACAGATACGCAGTATTTT.

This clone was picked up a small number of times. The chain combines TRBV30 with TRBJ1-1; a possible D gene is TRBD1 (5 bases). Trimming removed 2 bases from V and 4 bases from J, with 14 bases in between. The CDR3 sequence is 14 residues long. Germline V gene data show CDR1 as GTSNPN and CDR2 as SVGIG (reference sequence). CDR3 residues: CAWSSGGTATEAFF. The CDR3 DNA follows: TGTGCCTGGAGTAGTGGAGGGACTGCCACTGAAGCTTTCTTT.

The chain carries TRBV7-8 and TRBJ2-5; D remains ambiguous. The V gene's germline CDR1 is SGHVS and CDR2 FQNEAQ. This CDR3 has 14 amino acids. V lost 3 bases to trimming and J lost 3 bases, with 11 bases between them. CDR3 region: CASSLVAEKETQYF. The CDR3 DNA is TGTGCCAGCAGCTTGGTGGCGGAAAAAGAGACCCAGTACTTC.

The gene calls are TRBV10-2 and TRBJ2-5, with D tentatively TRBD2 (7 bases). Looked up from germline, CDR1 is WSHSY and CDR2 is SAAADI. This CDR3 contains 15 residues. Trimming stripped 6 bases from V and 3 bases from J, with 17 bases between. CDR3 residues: CASRRGVLAEETQYF. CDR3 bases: TGCGCCAGCAGGAGGGGGGTGCTAGCGGAAGAGACCCAGTACTTC.

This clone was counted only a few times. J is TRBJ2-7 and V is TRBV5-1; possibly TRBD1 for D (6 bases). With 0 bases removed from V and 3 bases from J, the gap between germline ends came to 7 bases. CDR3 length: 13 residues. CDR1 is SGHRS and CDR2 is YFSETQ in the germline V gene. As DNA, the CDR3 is TGCGCCAGCAGCTTGGGGGACATCTACGAGCAGTACTTC. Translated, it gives CASSLGDIYEQYF.

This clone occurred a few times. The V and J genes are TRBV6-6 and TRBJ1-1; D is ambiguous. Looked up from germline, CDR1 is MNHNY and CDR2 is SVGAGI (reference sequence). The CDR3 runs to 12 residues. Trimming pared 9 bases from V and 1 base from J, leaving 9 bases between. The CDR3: CASTLGNTEAFF. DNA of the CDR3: TGTGCCAGTACTCTAGGGAACACTGAAGCTTTCTTT.

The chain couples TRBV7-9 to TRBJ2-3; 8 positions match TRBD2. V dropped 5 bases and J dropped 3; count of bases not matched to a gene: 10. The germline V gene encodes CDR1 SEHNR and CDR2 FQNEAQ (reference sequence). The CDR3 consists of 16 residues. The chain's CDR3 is CASSPGREWETDTQYF. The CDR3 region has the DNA TGTGCCAGCAGCCCCGGGAGGGAGTGGGAGACAGATACGCAGTATTTT.

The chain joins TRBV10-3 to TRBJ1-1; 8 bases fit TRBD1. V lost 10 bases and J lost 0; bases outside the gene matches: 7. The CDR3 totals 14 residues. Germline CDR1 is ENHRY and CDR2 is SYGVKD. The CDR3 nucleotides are TGTGCCAGCGGACAGGGCCAACTGAACACTGAAGCTTTCTTT. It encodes CASGQGQLNTEAFF.

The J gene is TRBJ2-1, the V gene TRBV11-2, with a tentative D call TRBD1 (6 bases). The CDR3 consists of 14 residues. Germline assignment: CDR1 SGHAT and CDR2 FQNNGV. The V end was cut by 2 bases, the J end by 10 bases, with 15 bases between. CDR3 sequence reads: CASSLSYGRGEQFF. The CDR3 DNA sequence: TGTGCCAGCAGCTTATCCTATGGAAGGGGGGAGCAGTTCTTC. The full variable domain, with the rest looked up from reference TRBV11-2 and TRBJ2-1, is EAGVAQSPRYKIIEKRQSVAFWCNPISGHATLYWYQQILGQGPKLLIQFQNNGVVDDSQLPKDRFSAERLKGVDSTLKIQPAKLEDSAVYLCASSLSYGRGEQFFGPGTRLTVL.

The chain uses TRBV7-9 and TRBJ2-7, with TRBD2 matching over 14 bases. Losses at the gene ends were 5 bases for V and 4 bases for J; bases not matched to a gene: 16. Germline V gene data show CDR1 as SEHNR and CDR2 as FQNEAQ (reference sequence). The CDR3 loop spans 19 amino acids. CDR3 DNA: TGTGCCAGCAGCCCGGCCGGGACTAGCGGGAGAATGCTTGGTTACGAGCAGTACTTC. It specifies CASSPAGTSGRMLGYEQYF.

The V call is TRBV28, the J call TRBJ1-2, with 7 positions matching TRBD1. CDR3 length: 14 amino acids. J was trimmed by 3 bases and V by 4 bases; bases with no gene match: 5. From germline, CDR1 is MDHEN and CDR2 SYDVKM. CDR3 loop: CASSSGQQHYGYTF. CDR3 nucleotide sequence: TGTGCCAGCAGTTCGGGACAGCAGCACTATGGCTACACCTTC.

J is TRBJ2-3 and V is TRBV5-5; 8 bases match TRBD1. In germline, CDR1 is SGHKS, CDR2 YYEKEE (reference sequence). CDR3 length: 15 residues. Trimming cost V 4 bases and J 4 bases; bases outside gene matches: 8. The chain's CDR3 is CASSLLTGVPDTQYF. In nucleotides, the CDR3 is TGTGCCAGCAGCCTCCTGACAGGGGTTCCAGATACGCAGTATTTT.

The CDR3 region has the DNA TGTGCCATCAGTGAGTCTCCTAGTGAGCAGTTCTTC. It encodes CAISESPSEQFF. V usage is TRBV10-3 and J usage is TRBJ2-1; D is unresolved. V was trimmed by 0 bases and J by 9 bases, leaving 6 bases between them. The germline CDR1 and CDR2 sequences are ENHRY and SYGVKD. CDR3 length equals 12 residues.

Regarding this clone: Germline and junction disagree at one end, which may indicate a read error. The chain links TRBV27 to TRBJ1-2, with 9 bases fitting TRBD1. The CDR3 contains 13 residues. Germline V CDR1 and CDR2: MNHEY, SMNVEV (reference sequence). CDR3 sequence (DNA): TGTGCCAGCAGTTTAAACAGGGGGCACGGCTACGCCTTC. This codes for CASSLNRGHGYAF.

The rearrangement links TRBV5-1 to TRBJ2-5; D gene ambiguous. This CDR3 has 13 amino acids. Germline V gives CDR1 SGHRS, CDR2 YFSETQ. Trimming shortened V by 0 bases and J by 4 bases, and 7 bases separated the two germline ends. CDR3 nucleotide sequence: TGCGCCAGCAGCTTGGCCGGTCGAGAGACCCAGTACTTC. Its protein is CASSLAGRETQYF.

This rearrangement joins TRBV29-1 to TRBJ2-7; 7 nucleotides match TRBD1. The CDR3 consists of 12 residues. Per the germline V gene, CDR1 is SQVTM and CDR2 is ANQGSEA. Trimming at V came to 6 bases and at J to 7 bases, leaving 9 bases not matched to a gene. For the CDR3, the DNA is TGCAGCGTAACAGGGGTAGCTCGGGAGCAGTACTTC. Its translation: CSVTGVAREQYF.

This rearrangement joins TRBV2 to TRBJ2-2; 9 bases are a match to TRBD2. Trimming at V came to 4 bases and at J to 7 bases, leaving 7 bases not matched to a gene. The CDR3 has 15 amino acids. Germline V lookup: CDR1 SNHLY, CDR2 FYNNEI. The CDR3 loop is CASSGGGAWIGELFF. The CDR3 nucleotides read TGTGCCAGCAGTGGCGGGGGGGCCTGGATCGGGGAGCTGTTTTTT.

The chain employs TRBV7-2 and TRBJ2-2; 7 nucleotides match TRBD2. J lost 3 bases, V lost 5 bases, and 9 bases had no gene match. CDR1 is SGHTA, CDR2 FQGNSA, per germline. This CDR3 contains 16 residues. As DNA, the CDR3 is TGTGCCAGCAGCGCCCCCGTCGGGGGGTACACCGGGGAGCTGTTTTTT. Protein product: CASSAPVGGYTGELFF.

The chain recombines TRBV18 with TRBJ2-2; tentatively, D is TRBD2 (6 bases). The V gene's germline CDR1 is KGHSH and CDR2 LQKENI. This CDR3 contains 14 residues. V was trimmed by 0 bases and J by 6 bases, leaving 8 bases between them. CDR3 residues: CASSPPTGAGELFF. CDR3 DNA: TGTGCCAGCTCACCACCAACGGGGGCCGGGGAGCTGTTTTTT.

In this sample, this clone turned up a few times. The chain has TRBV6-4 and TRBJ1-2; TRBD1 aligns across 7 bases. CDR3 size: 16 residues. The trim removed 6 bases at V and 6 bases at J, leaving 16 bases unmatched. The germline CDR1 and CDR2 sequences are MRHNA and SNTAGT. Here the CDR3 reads CASSPQPDRVGDGYTF. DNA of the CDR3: TGTGCCAGCAGCCCTCAACCAGACAGGGTTGGGGATGGCTACACCTTC.

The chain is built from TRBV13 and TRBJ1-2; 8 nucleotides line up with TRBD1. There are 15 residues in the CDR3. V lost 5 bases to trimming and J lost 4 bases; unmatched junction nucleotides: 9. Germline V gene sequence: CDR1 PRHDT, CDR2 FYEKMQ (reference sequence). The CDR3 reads CASSGMAGGFYGYTF. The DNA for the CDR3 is TGTGCCAGCAGCGGAATGGCAGGGGGCTTCTATGGCTACACCTTC.

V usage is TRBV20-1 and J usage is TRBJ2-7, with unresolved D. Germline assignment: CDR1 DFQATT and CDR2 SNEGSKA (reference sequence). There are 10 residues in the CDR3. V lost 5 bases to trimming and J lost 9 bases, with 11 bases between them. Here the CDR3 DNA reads TGCAGTGCTTCTGAGGTCGGGCAGTACTTC. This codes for CSASEVGQYF.